This T cell receptor (beta chain) was documented in a study of T-cell reconstitution after alpha-beta-depleted transplantation in children. Per germline, CDR1 ENHRY and CDR2 SYGVKD. V shed 6 bases and J 0 bases; nucleotides not matched to a gene: 9. The CDR3 loop spans 16 amino acids. This clonotype was seen a few times. The TCRbeta library was prepared with unique molecular identifiers. From the PCR reads, TCRdb called clonotypes with MiXCR, one entry per CDR3 protein. The profile shows 640,000 or so distinct CDR3 sequences, around 17% of them singletons. The input for sequencing was PBMCs from the stem cell graft donor, taken from the stem cell graft. The chain couples TRBV10-3 to TRBJ1-1; 8 bases map to TRBD1. This receptor was identified in a human donor who donated a stem cell graft to a child with acute myeloid leukemia. The CDR3 nucleotides are TGTGCCATCAGGGGATCAGGGGGCGGATTGAACACTGAAGCTTTCTTT. This encodes CAIRGSGGGLNTEAFF.